The 16 T cell receptor beta chains in this list originate from one sample, sequenced in a study of T cell responses to AZD1222 COVID-19 vaccine. Sequencing used immunoSEQ multiplex PCR; TCRdb keeps in-frame clones, though not all of them. This table holds some 150,000 clones, approximately 90% found once. Sequenced material: peripheral blood, taken on day 0 of MenACWY control vaccination. The receptors shown here come from an adult in good health.

This sequence joins TRBV18 and TRBJ1-5; D uncertain. The CDR3 loop spans 13 amino acids. Germline loops: CDR1 KGHSH, CDR2 LQKENI. The germline V and J ends were trimmed by 6 bases and 4 bases, with 10 bases remaining between them. CDR3 sequence reads: CASSEGVNQPQHF. CDR3 in DNA: TGTGCCAGCTCTGAAGGCGTTAATCAGCCCCAGCATTTT. Filled out from reference TRBV18 and TRBJ1-5, the complete variable domain reads NAGVMQNPRHLVRRRGQEARLRCSPMKGHSHVYWYRQLPEEGLKFMVYLQKENIIDESGMPKERFSAEFPKEGPSILRIQQVVRGDSAAYFCASSEGVNQPQHFGDGTRLSIL.

The chain joins TRBV11-2 to TRBJ1-2; no definite D call. The V gene's germline CDR1 is SGHAT and CDR2 FQNNGV. The CDR3 has 17 amino acids. Trimming stripped 5 bases from V and 7 bases from J, with 26 bases between. In nucleotides, the CDR3 is TGTGCCAGCAGCGTGATCCCTTCGAGCCGAAAAATCCCTGGCTACACCTTC. Translated: CASSVIPSSRKIPGYTF.

V gene TRBV7-6 combines with J gene TRBJ1-2; possible D gene TRBD1, 5 bases. The V and J ends lost 5 bases and 2 bases respectively, with 15 bases between them. Germline assignment: CDR1 SGHVS and CDR2 FNYEAQ. This CDR3 has 15 amino acids. The CDR3 sequence is CASSLGFGGNYGYTF. In DNA form, the CDR3 reads TGTGCCAGCAGCCTGGGATTCGGGGGAAACTATGGCTACACCTTC. The variable domain in full, completed from reference TRBV7-6 and TRBJ1-2, reads GAGVSQSPRYKVTKRGQDVALRCDPISGHVSLYWYRQALGQGPEFLTYFNYEAQQDKSGLPNDRFSAERPEGSISTLTIQRTEQRDSAMYRCASSLGFGGNYGYTFGSGTRLTVV.

The chain combines TRBV19 with TRBJ2-6, with 10 bases matching TRBD2. Germline CDR1 is LNHDA and CDR2 is SQIVND (reference sequence). V trimming: 5 bases; J trimming: 4 bases; junction bases outside the gene matches: 11. This CDR3 contains 18 residues. The CDR3 DNA reads as TGTGCCAGTAGTCTAGCGGGAGCTTATGTTACGGGGGCCAACGTCCTGACTTTC. It yields the protein CASSLAGAYVTGANVLTF.

The CDR3 nucleotides are TGTGCCAGCAGTTCCGGGGACAGGGGCACAAGCAATCAGCCCCAGCATTTT. Its translation: CASSSGDRGTSNQPQHF. The chain has TRBV28 and TRBJ1-5, with 10 bases matching TRBD1. The V and J ends lost 4 bases and 1 base, in that order; junction bases with no gene match: 7. CDR3 length equals 17 residues. The V gene's germline CDR1 is MDHEN and CDR2 SYDVKM. The entire variable domain, with the rest obtained from reference TRBV28 and TRBJ1-5, is as follows: DVKVTQSSRYLVKRTGEKVFLECVQDMDHENMFWYRQDPGLGLRLIYFSYDVKMKEKGDIPEGYSVSREKKERFSLILESASTNQTSMYLCASSSGDRGTSNQPQHFGDGTRLSIL.

V is TRBV11-2 and J is TRBJ2-7; D is unclear. The CDR3 covers 12 residues. Between the trimmed V and J ends, which lost 2 bases and 3 bases, there was a span of 5 bases. Germline loops: CDR1 SGHAT, CDR2 FQNNGV. DNA of the CDR3: TGTGCCAGCAGCTTACAGTTCTACGAGCAGTACTTC. Translated: CASSLQFYEQYF. The full variable domain, with the rest looked up from reference TRBV11-2 and TRBJ2-7, is EAGVAQSPRYKIIEKRQSVAFWCNPISGHATLYWYQQILGQGPKLLIQFQNNGVVDDSQLPKDRFSAERLKGVDSTLKIQPAKLEDSAVYLCASSLQFYEQYFGPGTRLTVT.

The V and J genes are TRBV3-1 (or the pseudogene TRBV3-2) and TRBJ1-2, with a possible D match to TRBD1 (5 bases). V lost 0 bases, J lost 7 bases, and 12 bases lay in between. Germline V CDR1 and CDR2: LGHDT, YNNKEL (reference sequence). The CDR3 is 14 amino acids. The CDR3 coding sequence is TGTGCCAGCAGCCAAGATGGGGCAGGGTTTGGCTACACCTTC. Its translation: CASSQDGAGFGYTF.

The gene calls are TRBV5-4 and TRBJ1-3; tentatively, D is TRBD1 (6 bases). The V gene lost 4 bases and the J gene lost 4 bases, with 15 bases spanning the gap. The CDR3 is 15 amino acids. CDR1 and CDR2 (germline): SGHNT, YYREEE (reference sequence). The CDR3 protein is CASSTGQSGGNTIYF. DNA of the CDR3: TGTGCCAGCAGCACTGGACAGTCGGGGGGAAACACCATATATTTT.

This rearrangement joins TRBV29-1 to TRBJ2-7, with 9 bases identical to TRBD2. The CDR3 spans 16 residues. The germline V gene has CDR1 SQVTM and CDR2 ANQGSEA. V shed 2 bases, J shed 4 bases, and the junction held 12 bases outside the gene matches. CDR3 loop: CSVETGLSGSSYEQYF. The CDR3 DNA is TGCAGCGTTGAAACAGGACTTAGCGGGAGTAGTTACGAGCAGTACTTC.

This chain uses TRBV28 with TRBJ1-5, with 7 bases lining up with TRBD1. The V gene's germline CDR1 is MDHEN and CDR2 SYDVKM. The CDR3 length is 13 residues. V was pared by 4 bases and J by 5 bases, with 2 bases of the junction left unmatched. The DNA for the CDR3 is TGTGCCAGCAGTTCACAGGGGTATCAGCCCCAGCATTTT. Its protein is CASSSQGYQPQHF.

A single count supports this clone. The chain links TRBV9 to TRBJ1-3, with D maybe TRBD1 (6 bases). Germline CDR1 is SGDLS and CDR2 is YYNGEE. CDR3 length: 16 amino acids. V was shortened by 0 bases and J by 3 bases, with 13 bases between the two germline ends. The CDR3 loop reads CASSVEGGAGGNTIYF. CDR3 sequence (DNA): TGTGCCAGCAGCGTAGAGGGGGGCGCAGGTGGAAACACCATATATTTT.

The gene calls are TRBV9 and TRBJ2-3; tentatively, D is TRBD2 (6 bases). CDR3 length: 17 residues. Germline lookup yields CDR1 SGDLS and CDR2 YYNGEE. Trimming shortened V by 4 bases and J by 3 bases, and 21 bases separated the two germline ends. CDR3 sequence: CASSPVWAGSLTDTQYF. The CDR3 DNA sequence: TGTGCCAGCAGCCCGGTTTGGGCGGGGAGCTTAACAGATACGCAGTATTTT. Full variable domain (rest looked up from reference TRBV9 and TRBJ2-3): DSGVTQTPKHLITATGQRVTLRCSPRSGDLSVYWYQQSLDQGLQFLIQYYNGEERAKGNILERFSAQQFPDLHSELNLSSLELGDSALYFCASSPVWAGSLTDTQYFGPGTRLTVL.

This chain connects TRBV6-5 to TRBJ2-1; D may match TRBD1 or TRBD2 (5 bases each). CDR3 size: 13 residues. Germline-derived CDR1 and CDR2 are MNHEY and SVGAGI. Trimming took 6 bases from V and 10 from J, leaving 16 bases between them. The CDR3 coding sequence is TGTGCCAGCAGGCTCACGAATTGGGACGAGCAGTTCTTC. It is translated as CASRLTNWDEQFF.

V usage is TRBV9 and J usage is TRBJ1-6; D is possibly TRBD1 (6 bases). V lost 4 bases and J 6 bases, leaving 11 bases between the germline ends. Germline CDR1 SGDLS, CDR2 YYNGEE. The CDR3 loop spans 14 amino acids. This CDR3 reads CASSPQGFNSPLHF. CDR3 coding DNA: TGTGCCAGCAGCCCACAGGGTTTTAATTCACCCCTCCACTTT.

The chain couples TRBV28 to TRBJ1-2; D call uncertain. CDR3 size: 16 residues. V was pared by 3 bases and J by 6 bases, with 20 bases between. Per the germline V gene, CDR1 is MDHEN and CDR2 is SYDVKM. CDR3 protein: CASSFFNSGRGNGYTF. The CDR3 bases are TGTGCCAGCAGTTTTTTCAACAGTGGCCGGGGTAATGGCTACACCTTC.

The genes are TRBV7-3 and TRBJ2-2, with D unresolved. The CDR3 length is 13 residues. The V end was cut by 3 bases, the J end by 6 bases, with 8 bases between. CDR1 SGHTA and CDR2 FQGTGA come from the germline V gene. Here the CDR3 DNA reads TGTGCCAGCAGCTTTGGGGAAGCCGGGGAGCTGTTTTTT. Its protein product is CASSFGEAGELFF.